This TCR beta chain was retrieved from a study of T-cell reconstitution after alpha-beta-depleted transplantation in children. V gave up 4 bases and J gave up 2 bases, with 27 bases separating them. Germline loops: CDR1 SGHAT, CDR2 FQNNGV. There are 20 residues in the CDR3. Regarding the study as a whole: Recipient T cells and thymic progenitors that survived were the source of the high TCRbeta diversity seen at day 60 in some patients. The main origin of T-cell counts and diversity one year after transplant was newly produced T cells. About two months after transplant, alpha-beta T cells reportedly came from several hundred expanded graft clones.

Unique molecular identifiers were incorporated into the prepared TCRbeta library. One entry per CDR3 protein, called by TCRdb with MiXCR from the PCR reads. The sample has some 130,000 distinct CDR3 sequences, about 9.5% seen once. Details on this clonotype: What it binds is unknown.

The J gene is TRBJ1-3, the V gene TRBV11-2; TRBD1 is a possible D gene (6 bases). This clonotype originated in a girl under three years old who had a stem cell transplant for combined immunodeficiency, so the T cells may come from the graft donor. Here the sequenced sample was PBMCs, mostly from graft donor cells, taken 180 days after TCRalphabeta/CD19-depleted stem cell transplant. The chain's CDR3 is CASSSRRGGPYFEPGNTIYF. DNA for the CDR3: TGTGCCAGCAGCTCCCGTCGTGGGGGGCCCTACTTTGAACCTGGAAACACCATATATTTT.